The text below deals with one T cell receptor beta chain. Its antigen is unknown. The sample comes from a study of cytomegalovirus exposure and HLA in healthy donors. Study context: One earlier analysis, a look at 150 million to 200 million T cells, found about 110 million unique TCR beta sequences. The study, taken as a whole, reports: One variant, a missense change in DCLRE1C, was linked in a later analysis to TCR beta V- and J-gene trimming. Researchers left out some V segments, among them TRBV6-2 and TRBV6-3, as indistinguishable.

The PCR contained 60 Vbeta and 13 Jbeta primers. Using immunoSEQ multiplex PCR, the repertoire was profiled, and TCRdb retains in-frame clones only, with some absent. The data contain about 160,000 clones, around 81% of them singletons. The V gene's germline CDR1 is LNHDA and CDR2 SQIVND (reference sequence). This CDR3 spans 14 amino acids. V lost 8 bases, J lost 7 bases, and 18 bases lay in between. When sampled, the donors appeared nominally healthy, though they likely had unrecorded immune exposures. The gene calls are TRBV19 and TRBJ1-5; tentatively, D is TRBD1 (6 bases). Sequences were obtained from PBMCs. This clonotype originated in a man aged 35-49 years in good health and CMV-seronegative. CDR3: CASQDRLIGQPQHF. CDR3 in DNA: TGTGCCAGTCAGGACAGATTAATCGGACAGCCCCAGCATTTT.